The 22 T cell receptor beta chains presented below share a single source sample, sequenced in a study of cytomegalovirus exposure and HLA in healthy donors. The PCR used 60 Vbeta and 13 Jbeta primers. Data came from immunoSEQ multiplex PCR; TCRdb stores just in-frame clones and leaves some out. This sample has about 83,000 clones, with roughly 79% found just once. Sequencing was done on a sample of PBMCs. These receptors all stem from a woman aged 25 to 45 in good health and CMV-seronegative.

The genes are TRBV10-2 and TRBJ2-1; the match to TRBD2 covers 11 bases. From germline, CDR1 is WSHSY and CDR2 SAAADI. This CDR3 is 16 amino acids long. Losses at the gene ends were 0 bases for V and 12 bases for J; bases not matched to a gene: 10. Written as DNA, the CDR3 is TGCGCCAGCAGTGAGTCCGAGACTAGCGGGATCTATGGGCAGTTCTTC. Protein sequence: CASSESETSGIYGQFF.

The rearrangement joins TRBV2 to TRBJ2-7, with D possibly being TRBD2 (6 bases). This CDR3 contains 17 residues. V gave up 0 bases and J gave up 3 bases, with 18 bases separating them. Germline values: CDR1 SNHLY, CDR2 FYNNEI. Here the CDR3 reads CASSEARAGGIHYEQYF. The CDR3 DNA sequence: TGTGCCAGCAGTGAAGCGCGAGCCGGAGGGATCCACTACGAGCAGTACTTC. The whole variable domain, filled in from reference TRBV2 and TRBJ2-7, reads EPEVTQTPSHQVTQMGQEVILRCVPISNHLYFYWYRQILGQKVEFLVSFYNNEISEKSEIFDDQFSVERPDGSNFTLKIRSTKLEDSAMYFCASSEARAGGIHYEQYFGPGTRLTVT.

The chain employs TRBV11-2 and TRBJ2-1; maybe TRBD2 (5 bases). V dropped 1 base and J dropped 0 bases, with 10 bases sitting between them. Germline V CDR1 and CDR2: SGHAT, FQNNGV. This CDR3 is 16 amino acids long. The CDR3 protein is CASSLGVGVSYNEQFF. The CDR3 DNA follows: TGTGCCAGCAGCTTAGGGGTGGGAGTCTCCTACAATGAGCAGTTCTTC.

This clone was picked up a small number of times. The chain uses TRBV28 and TRBJ1-1; no clear D. Trimming removed 6 bases from V and 6 bases from J, with 20 bases in between. There are 15 residues in the CDR3. CDR1 is MDHEN, CDR2 SYDVKM, per germline. This CDR3 is CASSPNGGFYSEAFF. In nucleotides, the CDR3 is TGTGCCAGCAGCCCTAATGGAGGGTTTTACTCTGAAGCTTTCTTT.

This chain links TRBV5-1 with TRBJ2-7; 7 bases align to TRBD1. J gave up 1 base and V 0 bases, and 4 bases lay outside the gene matches. From germline, CDR1 is SGHRS and CDR2 YFSETQ. This CDR3 has 15 residues. The CDR3 DNA reads as TGCGCCAGCAGCTTGGACCCGGGACAGTCCTACGAGCAGTACTTC. The encoded protein is CASSLDPGQSYEQYF.

This clone was seen a single time. The chain joins TRBV6-1 to TRBJ1-5; tentative D call: TRBD1 (5 bases). Trimming removed 1 base from V and 0 bases from J, with 7 bases in between. This CDR3 is 15 amino acids long. The V gene's germline CDR1 is MNHNS and CDR2 SASEGT. CDR3 loop: CASSEGQYSNQPQHF. The CDR3 DNA is TGTGCCAGCAGTGAAGGACAGTATAGCAATCAGCCCCAGCATTTT.

The chain joins TRBV27 to TRBJ1-2; 9 bases map to TRBD1. V gave up 4 bases and J gave up 5 bases; unmatched junction bases: 8. Germline values: CDR1 MNHEY, CDR2 SMNVEV (reference sequence). The CDR3 extends over 15 amino acids. The CDR3 sequence is CASSSTGGVWYGYTF. DNA of the CDR3: TGTGCCAGCAGTTCAACAGGGGGCGTGTGGTATGGCTACACCTTC.

This chain uses TRBV2 with TRBJ2-1; D ambiguous. Trimming removed 9 bases from V and 4 bases from J, with 13 bases in between. CDR1 is SNHLY, CDR2 FYNNEI, per germline. This CDR3 region has 13 residues. The CDR3 sequence is CASSSGFYNEQFF. CDR3 DNA sequence: TGTGCCAGTTCCTCTGGCTTTTACAATGAGCAGTTCTTC.

J is TRBJ2-7 and V is TRBV7-3; D might be TRBD1 (6 bases). Germline loops: CDR1 SGHTA, CDR2 FQGTGA. The CDR3 sequence is 13 residues long. Trimming removed 5 bases from V and 6 bases from J, with 14 bases in between. The DNA for the CDR3 is TGTGCCAGCAGCCAGGGGCAGGGGTCCGAGCAGTACTTC. Translating it yields CASSQGQGSEQYF.

The rearrangement links TRBV27 to TRBJ2-1; the match to TRBD2 covers 7 bases. The CDR3 is made up of 14 amino acids. From germline, CDR1 is MNHEY and CDR2 SMNVEV (reference sequence). With V trimmed by 8 bases and J by 6 bases, 10 bases remained unmatched. The CDR3 loop reads CASRGEGLGNEQFF. CDR3 nucleotides: TGTGCCAGCCGAGGGGAGGGCCTTGGCAATGAGCAGTTCTTC.

The chain combines TRBV28 with TRBJ1-4; 8 nucleotides align to TRBD1. The J segment lost 4 bases and the V segment lost 6 bases, leaving 4 bases of the junction unmatched. There are 14 residues in the CDR3. CDR1 and CDR2 (germline): MDHEN, SYDVKM. The CDR3 nucleotides read TGTGCCAGCAGAAGGACAGGGATTAATGAAAAACTGTTTTTT. Residues: CASRRTGINEKLFF.

This clone occurred a few times. This chain links TRBV28 with TRBJ1-2; D call uncertain. V lost 4 bases to trimming and J lost 5 bases, with 14 bases between them. Germline V gene sequence: CDR1 MDHEN, CDR2 SYDVKM. The CDR3 runs to 14 residues. The CDR3 nucleotides are TGTGCCAGCAGTTCCTCGGGAACCTTTTATGGCTACACCTTC. Amino acids: CASSSSGTFYGYTF.

The J gene is TRBJ1-1, the V gene TRBV28; D is ambiguous. The CDR3 totals 14 residues. Germline V gives CDR1 MDHEN, CDR2 SYDVKM. With 3 bases removed from V and 3 bases from J, the gap between germline ends came to 11 bases. CDR3 region: CASSFEGKDTEAFF. CDR3 in DNA: TGTGCCAGCAGTTTCGAGGGCAAGGACACTGAAGCTTTCTTT.

The chain recombines TRBV7-9 with TRBJ2-5, with 8 positions matching TRBD1. V was clipped by 4 bases and J by 5 bases; unmatched bases: 3. The CDR3 covers 13 residues. Germline V gene data show CDR1 as SEHNR and CDR2 as FQNEAQ (reference sequence). The CDR3: CASSSYRGETQYF. CDR3 in DNA: TGTGCCAGCAGCTCATACAGGGGGGAGACCCAGTACTTC. The full variable domain, completed using reference TRBV7-9 and TRBJ2-5, is DTGVSQNPRHKITKRGQNVTFRCDPISEHNRLYWYRQTLGQGPEFLTYFQNEAQLEKSRLLSDRFSAERPKGSFSTLEIQRTEQGDSAMYLCASSSYRGETQYFGPGTRLLVL.

This clone has only a few counts. This chain connects TRBV7-9 to TRBJ2-3; 10 positions match TRBD2. Germline V gene lookup returns CDR1 SEHNR and CDR2 FQNEAQ (reference sequence). J lost 3 bases, V lost 4 bases, and 4 bases had no gene match. This CDR3 has 15 amino acids. CDR3 DNA sequence: TGTGCCAGCAGCTGGTCTAGCGGGAGAACAGATACGCAGTATTTT. Protein product: CASSWSSGRTDTQYF.

J is TRBJ2-3 and V is TRBV4-3; the match to TRBD2 covers 8 bases. The trim removed 2 bases at V and 4 bases at J, leaving 2 bases unmatched. The CDR3 is 14 residues long. CDR1 and CDR2 from the germline V gene are LGHNA and YSLEER. CDR3 DNA sequence: TGCGCCAGCAGCCAAATGACTAGCGCAGATACGCAGTATTTT. It specifies CASSQMTSADTQYF.

The chain joins TRBV15 to TRBJ2-3, with D perhaps TRBD2 (5 bases). Germline-derived CDR1 and CDR2 are LNHNV and YYDKDF (reference sequence). The CDR3 totals 15 residues. The germline V and J ends were trimmed by 5 bases and 3 bases, with 15 bases remaining between them. The CDR3 sequence: CATSPYGGLTDTQYF. The CDR3 DNA follows: TGTGCCACCAGCCCGTACGGAGGTCTGACAGATACGCAGTATTTT.

The genes are TRBV29-1 and TRBJ2-1; 10 nucleotides line up with TRBD2. Germline V gives CDR1 SQVTM, CDR2 ANQGSEA. The CDR3 has 16 amino acids. Losses at the gene ends were 2 bases for V and 9 bases for J; bases not matched to a gene: 13. This CDR3 reads CSVETNLAGVMSEQFF. The CDR3, as DNA: TGCAGCGTTGAAACCAATCTAGCGGGAGTGATGAGTGAGCAGTTCTTC.

This chain uses TRBV18 with TRBJ2-7, with 10 bases aligning to TRBD1. V gave up 2 bases and J gave up 3 bases; unmatched junction bases: 4. The germline V gene encodes CDR1 KGHSH and CDR2 LQKENI. There are 15 residues in the CDR3. The CDR3 nucleotides read TGTGCCAGCTCACCAGGGACAGGGGTTCACTACGAGCAGTACTTC. The encoded protein is CASSPGTGVHYEQYF.

The genes are TRBV5-1 and TRBJ2-1; the D is unclear. Germline CDR1 is SGHRS and CDR2 is YFSETQ. The CDR3 runs to 15 residues. V lost 4 bases, J lost 6 bases, and 17 bases lay in between. The chain's CDR3 is CASSRAPLRSNEQFF. The CDR3 bases are TGCGCCAGCAGCAGAGCGCCCCTTAGGTCCAATGAGCAGTTCTTC.

The gene calls are TRBV27 and TRBJ2-3, with a weak D call TRBD1 (6 bases). From germline, CDR1 is MNHEY and CDR2 SMNVEV (reference sequence). The CDR3 runs to 14 residues. Trimming took 2 bases from V and 3 from J, leaving 9 bases between them. CDR3 sequence reads: CASSLQGWTDTQYF. The CDR3 DNA reads as TGTGCCAGCAGTTTACAGGGGTGGACAGATACGCAGTATTTT.

V and J are TRBV18 and TRBJ2-3, with D perhaps TRBD2 (5 bases). Germline V gene data show CDR1 as KGHSH and CDR2 as LQKENI. V lost 6 bases and J 2 bases, leaving 15 bases between the germline ends. The CDR3 totals 15 residues. CDR3 coding DNA: TGTGCCAGCTCGCCAAGCCAGCGGAACACAGATACGCAGTATTTT. Amino acids: CASSPSQRNTDTQYF.